This TCR beta chain comes out of a study of beta chain features in type 1 diabetes. Every bit of the isolated RNA underwent reverse transcription, so sequencing read expressed TCRB transcripts. TCRdb's table, derived via immunoSEQ multiplex PCR, lists solely in-frame clones and lacks some. The sample lists roughly 140,000 clones, about 8.1% occurring once. The junction had 7 bases not matched to a gene; V was cut back by 7 bases and J by 6 bases. This CDR3 comprises 12 residues. Germline CDR1 SQVTM, CDR2 ANQGSEA. The clonotype originates from a man between 18 and 29 years old in good health. The rearrangement uses TRBV29-1 and TRBJ1-1; 8 bases map to TRBD1. The material sequenced was central memory CD4+ T cells from blood. The CDR3 spells CSGGQGGAEAFF. For the CDR3, the DNA is TGCAGCGGTGGACAGGGCGGGGCTGAAGCTTTCTTT.